The present T cell receptor beta chain was sequenced within a study of CD8 T cells in ankylosing spondylitis. Study-wide results and caveats: A motif of eight or nine highly homologous TCR beta variants was seen as apparently characteristic of ankylosing spondylitis blood. Disease-linked clones proved CD8+ and comparatively uncommon in peripheral blood. Matched ankylosing spondylitis synovial fluid reportedly contained a significantly enriched population of disease-linked clones.

This clonotype has a count of ten or more. Antigen: not known. Germline V gene sequence: CDR1 SEHNR, CDR2 FQNEAQ (reference sequence). V was pared by 0 bases and J by 4 bases, with 3 bases of the junction left unmatched. The CDR3 has 15 residues. TCRdb independently ran MiXCR on the 5' RACE reads; one entry per CDR3 protein. The table records about 510,000 distinct CDR3 sequences, about 5.2% of them present only once. This TCR was recovered from a male donor with ankylosing spondylitis. Sequencing was carried out using blood, either unsorted or a sorted T cell fraction (not recorded which). The rearrangement joins TRBV7-9 to TRBJ2-5; 9 positions match TRBD1. CDR3 protein: CASSLASGQGETQYF. The CDR3, as DNA: TGTGCCAGCAGCTTAGCCTCGGGACAGGGAGAGACCCAGTACTTC.